What follows are 5 T cell receptor beta chains derived from one specimen sequenced in a study of T cell repertoires in cytomegalovirus infection. TCRdb reprocessed the reads with MiXCR, giving one entry per CDR3 protein. The top ten hold over 15% of the sample, which has about 700,000 distinct CDR3 sequences, around 35% seen once. No antigen is known for these receptors. The starting material was cultured PBMCs, obtained from culture after CMV antigen stimulation. The receptors here all came from a human donor in good health (CMV status not recorded). Some clones in this sample may be carry-over from other donors' samples.

This chain links TRBV4-1 with TRBJ2-7; D ambiguous. Germline assignment: CDR1 MGHRA and CDR2 YSYEKL. The CDR3 contains 13 residues. Trimming shortened V by 2 bases and J by 7 bases, and 12 bases separated the two germline ends. The CDR3 nucleotides are TGCGCCAGCAGCCAATTCCCCCTAGAGGAGCAGTACTTC. Its translation: CASSQFPLEEQYF.

This clonotype was counted a few times. The rearrangement links TRBV5-5 to TRBJ1-1; the D is unclear. This CDR3 has 12 amino acids. V lost 3 bases and J lost 2, with 5 bases in between. The V gene's germline CDR1 is SGHKS and CDR2 YYEKEE (reference sequence). DNA of the CDR3: TGTGCCAGCAGCTCTTATAACACTGAAGCTTTCTTT. Protein sequence: CASSSYNTEAFF.

This chain uses TRBV20-1 with TRBJ2-2; 7 nucleotides agree with TRBD1. Looked up from germline, CDR1 is DFQATT and CDR2 is SNEGSKA (reference sequence). J lost 1 base, V lost 6 bases, and 5 bases had no gene match. CDR3 length: 14 residues. The CDR3 DNA is TGCAGTGCCCACAGGGGTGGGAACACCGGGGAGCTGTTTTTT. Protein sequence: CSAHRGGNTGELFF.

The chain carries TRBV5-4 and TRBJ2-1; no clear D gene. CDR3 length equals 14 residues. Trimming removed 2 bases from V and 6 bases from J, with 12 bases in between. CDR1 SGHNT and CDR2 YYREEE come from the germline V gene (reference sequence). CDR3 in amino acids: CASSLRLTTNEQFF. For the CDR3, the DNA is TGTGCCAGCAGCTTACGACTTACAACCAATGAGCAGTTCTTC. The whole variable domain, remainder taken from reference TRBV5-4 and TRBJ2-1, is ETGVTQSPTHLIKTRGQQVTLRCSSQSGHNTVSWYQQALGQGPQFIFQYYREEENGRGNFPPRFSGLQFPNYSSELNVNALELDDSALYLCASSLRLTTNEQFFGPGTRLTVL.

The genes are TRBV7-2 and TRBJ1-5; D is possibly TRBD1 (6 bases). The germline gives CDR1 SGHTA, CDR2 FQGNSA. The CDR3 covers 15 residues. V was shortened by 2 bases and J by 2 bases, with 10 bases between the two germline ends. The CDR3, as DNA: TGTGCCAGCAGCTTAAACAGGGCTGGCAATCAGCCCCAGCATTTT. Translated, it gives CASSLNRAGNQPQHF. The full variable domain, with the rest looked up from reference TRBV7-2 and TRBJ1-5, is GAGVSQSPSNKVTEKGKDVELRCDPISGHTALYWYRQSLGQGLEFLIYFQGNSAPDKSGLPSDRFSAERTGGSVSTLTIQRTQQEDSAVYLCASSLNRAGNQPQHFGDGTRLSIL.